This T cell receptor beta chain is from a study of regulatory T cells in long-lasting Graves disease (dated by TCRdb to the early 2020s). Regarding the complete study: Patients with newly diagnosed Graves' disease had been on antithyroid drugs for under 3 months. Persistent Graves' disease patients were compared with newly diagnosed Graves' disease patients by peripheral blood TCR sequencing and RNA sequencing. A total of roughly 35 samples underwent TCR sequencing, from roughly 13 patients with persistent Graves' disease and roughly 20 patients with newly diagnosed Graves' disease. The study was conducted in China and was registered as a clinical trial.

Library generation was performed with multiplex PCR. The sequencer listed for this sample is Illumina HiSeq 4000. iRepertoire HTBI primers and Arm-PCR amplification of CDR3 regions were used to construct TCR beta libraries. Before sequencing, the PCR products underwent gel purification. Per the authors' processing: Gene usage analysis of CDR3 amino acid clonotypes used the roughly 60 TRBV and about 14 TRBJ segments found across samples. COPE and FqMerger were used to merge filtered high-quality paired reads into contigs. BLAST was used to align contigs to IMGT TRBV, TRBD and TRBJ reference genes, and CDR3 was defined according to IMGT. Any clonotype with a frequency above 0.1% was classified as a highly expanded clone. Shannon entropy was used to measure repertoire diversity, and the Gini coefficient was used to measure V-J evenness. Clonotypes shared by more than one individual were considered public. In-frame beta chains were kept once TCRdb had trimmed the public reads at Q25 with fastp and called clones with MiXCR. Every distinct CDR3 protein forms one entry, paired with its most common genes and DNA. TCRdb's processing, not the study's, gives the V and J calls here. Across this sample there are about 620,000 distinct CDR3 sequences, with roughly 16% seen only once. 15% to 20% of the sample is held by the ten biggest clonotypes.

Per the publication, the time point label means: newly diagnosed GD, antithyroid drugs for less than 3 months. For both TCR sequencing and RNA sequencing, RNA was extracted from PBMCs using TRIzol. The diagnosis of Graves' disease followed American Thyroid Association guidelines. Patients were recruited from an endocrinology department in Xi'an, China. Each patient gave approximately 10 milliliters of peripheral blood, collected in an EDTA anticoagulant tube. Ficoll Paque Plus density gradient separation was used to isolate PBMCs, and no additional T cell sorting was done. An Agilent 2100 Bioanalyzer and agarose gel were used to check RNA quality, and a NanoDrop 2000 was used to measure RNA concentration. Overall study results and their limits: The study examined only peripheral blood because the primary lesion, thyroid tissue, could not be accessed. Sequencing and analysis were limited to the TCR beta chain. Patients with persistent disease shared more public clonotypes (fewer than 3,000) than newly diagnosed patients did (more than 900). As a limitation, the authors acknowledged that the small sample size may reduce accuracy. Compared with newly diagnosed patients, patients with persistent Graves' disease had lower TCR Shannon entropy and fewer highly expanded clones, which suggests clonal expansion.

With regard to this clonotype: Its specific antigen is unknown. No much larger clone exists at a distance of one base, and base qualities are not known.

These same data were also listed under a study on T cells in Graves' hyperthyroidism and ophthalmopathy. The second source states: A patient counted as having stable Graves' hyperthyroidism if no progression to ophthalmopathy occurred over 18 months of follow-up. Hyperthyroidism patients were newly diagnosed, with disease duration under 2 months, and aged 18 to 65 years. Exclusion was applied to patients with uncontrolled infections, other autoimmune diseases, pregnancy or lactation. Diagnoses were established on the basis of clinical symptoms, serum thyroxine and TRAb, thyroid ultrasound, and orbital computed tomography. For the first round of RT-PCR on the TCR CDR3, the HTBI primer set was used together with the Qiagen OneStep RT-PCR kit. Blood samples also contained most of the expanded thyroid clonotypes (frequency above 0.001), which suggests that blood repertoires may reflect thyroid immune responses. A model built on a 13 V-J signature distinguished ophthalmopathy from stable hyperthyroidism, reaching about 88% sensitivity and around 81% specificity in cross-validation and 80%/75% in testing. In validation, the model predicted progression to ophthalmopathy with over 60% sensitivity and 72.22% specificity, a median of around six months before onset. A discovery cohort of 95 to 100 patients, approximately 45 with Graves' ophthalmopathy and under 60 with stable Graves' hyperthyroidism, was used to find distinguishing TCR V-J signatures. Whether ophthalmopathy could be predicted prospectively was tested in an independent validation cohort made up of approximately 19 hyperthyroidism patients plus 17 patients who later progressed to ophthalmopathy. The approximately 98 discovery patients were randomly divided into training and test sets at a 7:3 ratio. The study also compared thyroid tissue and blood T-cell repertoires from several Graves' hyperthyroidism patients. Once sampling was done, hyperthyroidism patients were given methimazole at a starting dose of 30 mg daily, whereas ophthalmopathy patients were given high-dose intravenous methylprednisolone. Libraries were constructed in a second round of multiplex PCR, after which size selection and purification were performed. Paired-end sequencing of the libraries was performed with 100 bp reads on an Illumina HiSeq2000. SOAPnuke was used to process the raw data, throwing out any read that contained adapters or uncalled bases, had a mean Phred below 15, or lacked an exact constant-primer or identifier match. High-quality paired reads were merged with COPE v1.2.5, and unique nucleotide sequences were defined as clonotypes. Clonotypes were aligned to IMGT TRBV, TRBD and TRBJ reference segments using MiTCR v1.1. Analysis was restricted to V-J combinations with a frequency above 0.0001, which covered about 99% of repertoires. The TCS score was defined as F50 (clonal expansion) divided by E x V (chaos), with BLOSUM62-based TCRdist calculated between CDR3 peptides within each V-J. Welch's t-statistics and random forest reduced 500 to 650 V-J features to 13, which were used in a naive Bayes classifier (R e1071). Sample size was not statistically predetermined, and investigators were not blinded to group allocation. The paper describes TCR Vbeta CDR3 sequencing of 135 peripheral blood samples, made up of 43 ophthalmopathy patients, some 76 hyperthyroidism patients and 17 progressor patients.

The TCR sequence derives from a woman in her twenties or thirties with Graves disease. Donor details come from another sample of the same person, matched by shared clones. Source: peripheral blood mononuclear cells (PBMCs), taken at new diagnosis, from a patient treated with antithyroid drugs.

CDR3 reads: CASSLKAGGLGSSTDTQYF. The nucleotide sequence is given as TGTGCCAGCAGCTTAAAGGCGGGAGGGCTTGGGTCTAGCACAGATACGCAGTATTTT. Here the chain combines TRBV7-3 and TRBJ2-3; TRBD2 lines up with 9 middle nucleotides. The CDR1 and CDR2 encoded by the germline V gene are SGHTA and FQGTGA. The CDR3 sequence holds 19 residues, the cysteine and phenylalanine included. Only the CDR3 DNA is retained, 57 bases long and in frame from the first base. V has 1 base trimmed and J has 0 bases trimmed; junction bases matching no gene number 11.